What follows are 28 T cell receptor beta chains derived from one specimen sequenced in a study of T cells in Graves' hyperthyroidism and ophthalmopathy. It was RNA transcripts that yielded the amplified TCR beta CDR3 regions. First-round RT-PCR of the TCR CDR3 relied on the HTBI primer set. One entry per CDR3 protein, called by TCRdb with MiXCR from the multiplex PCR reads. The sample lists a few hundred thousand distinct CDR3 sequences; less than 25% were seen once. The sample taken for sequencing was blood. Receptors originate from a man younger than 30 with Graves' hyperthyroidism.

The chain joins TRBV11-2 to TRBJ2-5; 13 bases align to TRBD2. Trimming took 0 bases from V and 6 from J; bases not matched to a gene: 13. This CDR3 is 19 amino acids long. Germline CDR1 is SGHAT and CDR2 is FQNNGV. The CDR3: CASSLDSWGTSGVSQTQYF. CDR3 in DNA: TGTGCCAGCAGCTTAGACAGTTGGGGGACTAGCGGGGTTTCGCAGACCCAGTACTTC.

This clonotype occurred many times. V gene TRBV27 combines with J gene TRBJ1-5; unclear D gene. Trimming left V 4 bases short and J 2 bases short, with 6 bases between. CDR3 length: 13 amino acids. Germline loops: CDR1 MNHEY, CDR2 SMNVEV (reference sequence). The CDR3 nucleotides read TGTGCCAGCAGTTATCAGGGCAATCAGCCCCAGCATTTT. Translated: CASSYQGNQPQHF.

Ten or more counts support this clonotype. This sequence joins TRBV27 and TRBJ1-2; tentatively, D is TRBD1 (5 bases). Germline-derived CDR1 and CDR2 are MNHEY and SMNVEV (reference sequence). Between the trimmed V and J ends, which lost 6 bases and 8 bases, there was a span of 13 bases. The CDR3 extends over 12 amino acids. CDR3 nucleotide sequence: TGTGCCAGCAGCCCAGGGATGGGCGGCTACACCTTC. This translates into CASSPGMGGYTF.

The chain links TRBV7-9 to TRBJ2-7; D is unresolved. The germline CDR1 and CDR2 sequences are SEHNR and FQNEAQ (reference sequence). This CDR3 is 11 amino acids long. Trimming removed 1 base at V and 6 bases at J, with 4 bases between. CDR3 loop: CASSLEAEQYF. The DNA for the CDR3 is TGTGCCAGCAGCTTAGAGGCCGAGCAGTACTTC.

In this sample, this clonotype turned up many times. V usage is TRBV6-5 and J usage is TRBJ2-5, with no clear D. CDR1 and CDR2 (germline): MNHEY, SVGAGI. The CDR3 spans 14 residues. V was cut by 2 bases and J by 3 bases, with 10 bases left in between. The CDR3 DNA reads as TGTGCCAGCAGTTACAGAAGGGTTGAAGAGACCCAGTACTTC. This sequence encodes CASSYRRVEETQYF.

This clonotype showed up many times. J is TRBJ1-1 and V is TRBV28; D perhaps matches TRBD1 (6 bases). V lost 5 bases to trimming and J lost 2 bases, with 12 bases between them. The CDR3 length is 14 residues. CDR1 is MDHEN and CDR2 is SYDVKM in the germline V gene. CDR3: CASSRQVINTEAFF. The CDR3 coding sequence is TGTGCCAGCAGTCGACAGGTGATAAACACTGAAGCTTTCTTT.

This clonotype appeared a few times. The chain carries TRBV6-2 or TRBV6-3 and TRBJ1-1; D not certain. The ends were cut back, 0 bases at V and 4 bases at J, with 12 bases in the middle. The germline CDR1 and CDR2 sequences are MNHEY and SVGEGT. This CDR3 spans 15 amino acids. The CDR3, as DNA: TGTGCCAGCAGTTACTCGACATCTTACGGCACTGAAGCTTTCTTT. Translated, it gives CASSYSTSYGTEAFF.

This clonotype came up many times. The chain employs TRBV6-1 and TRBJ2-7, with 7 bases fitting TRBD1. Trimming cost V 4 bases and J 2 bases; bases outside gene matches: 2. CDR1 and CDR2 (germline): MNHNS, SASEGT. The CDR3 consists of 13 residues. CDR3 sequence (DNA): TGTGCCAGCAGTGTCGGACAGGCCTACGAGCAGTACTTC. Residues: CASSVGQAYEQYF.

V and J are TRBV6-1 and TRBJ1-1, with D unresolved. Germline assignment: CDR1 MNHNS and CDR2 SASEGT. Trimming stripped 7 bases from V and 0 bases from J, with 12 bases between. This CDR3 region has 14 residues. The CDR3 protein is CASTPGGMNTEAFF. The CDR3 DNA reads TGTGCCAGCACCCCGGGAGGTATGAACACTGAAGCTTTCTTT.

This clonotype was found many times. This chain links TRBV12-3 or TRBV12-4 with TRBJ1-2; the D is unclear. V was pared by 6 bases and J by 1 base, with 12 bases between. The CDR3 is 14 residues long. The CDR3 coding sequence is TGTGCCAGCAGCCCCGGCAGGTTTAACTATGGCTACACCTTC. Translation: CASSPGRFNYGYTF.

This chain connects TRBV12-3 or TRBV12-4 to TRBJ1-3, with D perhaps matching TRBD1 (6 bases). Trimming took off 3 bases at V and 3 bases at J, with 21 bases between the two ends. The CDR3 runs to 18 residues. The CDR3 spells CASSFHSGWDIYGNTIYF. CDR3 in DNA: TGTGCCAGCAGTTTTCATTCTGGCTGGGACATCTATGGAAACACCATATATTTT.

This clonotype showed up many times. The chain employs TRBV12-3 or TRBV12-4 and TRBJ2-2; 9 bases are shared with TRBD2. J was trimmed by 4 bases and V by 6 bases; bases with no gene match: 15. This CDR3 comprises 18 residues. CDR3 residues: CASRPRLVSGGTTGELFF. CDR3 in DNA: TGTGCCAGCAGGCCACGACTAGTGAGCGGGGGGACCACCGGGGAGCTGTTTTTT.

The chain employs TRBV6-2 or TRBV6-3 and TRBJ1-2, with TRBD1 matching 10 bases. CDR1 is MNHEY, CDR2 SVGEGT, per germline. V lost 6 bases to trimming and J lost 0 bases; unmatched junction nucleotides: 13. This CDR3 is 18 amino acids long. CDR3 in DNA: TGTGCCAGCAGATCCGGGACAGGGGTCGCAAACCCTAACTATGGCTACACCTTC. This codes for CASRSGTGVANPNYGYTF.

In DNA, the CDR3 is TGTGCCTGGAGCGCTGGGACAGATCAGCCCCAGCATTTT. Translation gives CAWSAGTDQPQHF. The chain has TRBV30 and TRBJ1-5; 7 bases are shared with TRBD1. V was pared by 3 bases and J by 5 bases, with 4 bases of the junction left unmatched. The CDR3 totals 13 residues. The germline V gene has CDR1 GTSNPN and CDR2 SVGIG (reference sequence).

This clonotype appeared many times. This sequence joins TRBV6-5 and TRBJ1-5, with no clear D. This CDR3 has 15 amino acids. Germline lookup yields CDR1 MNHEY and CDR2 SVGAGI. The germline V and J ends were trimmed by 8 bases and 3 bases, with 17 bases remaining between them. CDR3 sequence: CASGRAGILNQPQHF. For the CDR3, the DNA is TGTGCCAGCGGGCGGGCCGGGATACTCAATCAGCCCCAGCATTTT.

This sequence joins TRBV28 and TRBJ1-5; D ambiguous. Germline-derived CDR1 and CDR2 are MDHEN and SYDVKM. This CDR3 region has 15 residues. The V end was cut by 6 bases, the J end by 9 bases, with 21 bases between. This chain's CDR3 is CASSQRREIFVPQHF. As DNA, the CDR3 is TGTGCCAGCAGCCAACGCCGGGAGATCTTTGTGCCCCAGCATTTT.

The chain links TRBV5-1 to TRBJ2-2; 10 bases fit TRBD1. CDR1 is SGHRS, CDR2 YFSETQ, per germline. The J segment lost 5 bases and the V segment lost 4 bases, leaving 8 bases of the junction unmatched. CDR3 length equals 16 residues. The CDR3 DNA follows: TGCGCCAGCAGCGGGGGACAGGGGCTAAGGACCGGGGAGCTGTTTTTT. Translating it yields CASSGGQGLRTGELFF.

This clonotype was counted a few times. The chain is built from TRBV7-6 and TRBJ1-2; possibly TRBD1 for D (6 bases). Germline CDR1 is SGHVS and CDR2 is FNYEAQ. This CDR3 region has 18 residues. Between the trimmed V and J ends, which lost 4 bases and 4 bases, there was a span of 25 bases. The CDR3 region has the DNA TGTGCCAGCAGCTCGACCCCCCCCGGGATGGGGGGCCTCTATGGCTACACCTTC. Encoded protein: CASSSTPPGMGGLYGYTF.

V gene TRBV12-3 or TRBV12-4 combines with J gene TRBJ2-7; the match to TRBD1 covers 11 bases. The CDR3 has 14 residues. V gave up 7 bases and J gave up 5 bases; unmatched junction bases: 7. The CDR3 bases are TGTGCCAGCACCCGGGACAGGGGGGCCCACGAGCAGTACTTC. Encoded protein: CASTRDRGAHEQYF.

This clonotype was recorded many times. This rearrangement joins TRBV5-1 to TRBJ2-2; maybe TRBD1 (5 bases). Per germline, CDR1 SGHRS and CDR2 YFSETQ. Trimming left V 6 bases short and J 1 base short, with 16 bases between. This CDR3 comprises 16 residues. The CDR3 region has the DNA TGCGCCAGCAAAAGTTGGGCAGGGCGGAACACCGGGGAGCTGTTTTTT. Amino acids: CASKSWAGRNTGELFF.

This clonotype was counted ten times or more. The rearrangement uses TRBV6-1 and TRBJ1-5; 7 positions agree with TRBD1. The CDR3 sequence is 14 residues long. Unmatched junction bases numbered 4, after V lost 1 base and J lost 7 bases. Germline V gives CDR1 MNHNS, CDR2 SASEGT. The CDR3 DNA is TGTGCCAGCAGTGAAGGTGCAGGGGGACAGCCCCAGCATTTT. It codes for CASSEGAGGQPQHF.

This clonotype was observed a few times. The V gene is TRBV18, the J gene TRBJ2-7; tentatively, D is TRBD1 (5 bases). CDR1 and CDR2 (germline): KGHSH, LQKENI. The CDR3 length is 17 residues. The ends were cut back, 0 bases at V and 0 bases at J, with 15 bases in the middle. The CDR3, as DNA: TGTGCCAGCTCACCACCATTCGAACAGGCGGCCTCCTACGAGCAGTACTTC. This sequence encodes CASSPPFEQAASYEQYF.

This clonotype was seen more than once but under ten times. The rearrangement uses TRBV30 and TRBJ1-6; 9 nucleotides agree with TRBD1. This CDR3 has 14 amino acids. V was pared by 4 bases and J by 8 bases, with 6 bases of the junction left unmatched. Germline V gene sequence: CDR1 GTSNPN, CDR2 SVGIG (reference sequence). The CDR3 sequence is CAWTLTGGDSPLHF. CDR3 in DNA: TGTGCCTGGACCCTGACAGGGGGTGATTCACCCCTCCACTTT.

This clonotype was detected a few times. The gene calls are TRBV7-8 and TRBJ2-5, with D unclear. Germline V gene sequence: CDR1 SGHVS, CDR2 FQNEAQ. V was clipped by 0 bases and J by 7 bases, with 18 bases between them. The CDR3 has 16 residues. The CDR3 DNA follows: TGTGCCAGCAGCTTAGCGCCAGAAAGGGTAATGGGGACCCAGTACTTC. Residues: CASSLAPERVMGTQYF.

V and J are TRBV12-3 or TRBV12-4 and TRBJ1-2, with D perhaps matching TRBD1 (5 bases). V gave up 6 bases and J gave up 4 bases, with 15 bases separating them. The CDR3 is made up of 14 amino acids. CDR3 amino acids: CASSFQGTAYGYTF. For the CDR3, the DNA is TGTGCCAGCAGCTTTCAAGGGACCGCCTATGGCTACACCTTC.

This clonotype was recorded at least ten times. CDR3 DNA: TGTGCCAGCAGTATCGGACAGGGAGAACAGCCCCAGCATTTT. Amino acid sequence: CASSIGQGEQPQHF. V is TRBV27 and J is TRBJ1-5, with 8 nucleotides matching TRBD1. V gave up 5 bases and J gave up 7 bases; unmatched junction bases: 7. Germline loops: CDR1 MNHEY, CDR2 SMNVEV (reference sequence). This CDR3 comprises 14 residues.

This clonotype has more than one count but fewer than ten. The chain is built from TRBV7-8 and TRBJ1-2; tentatively, D is TRBD1 (5 bases). Trimming took off 1 base at V and 0 bases at J, with 15 bases between the two ends. CDR3 length: 17 residues. The germline CDR1 and CDR2 sequences are SGHVS and FQNEAQ. The CDR3 DNA sequence: TGTGCCAGCAGCTTAGGGGACCCAGGAGTACCTAACTATGGCTACACCTTC. This gives the protein CASSLGDPGVPNYGYTF.

This clonotype was detected ten times or more. V is TRBV20-1 and J is TRBJ2-5; tentative D call: TRBD2 (6 bases). Germline V gene lookup returns CDR1 DFQATT and CDR2 SNEGSKA (reference sequence). The CDR3 contains 13 residues. V lost 2 bases and J lost 7, with 14 bases in between. The CDR3 DNA sequence: TGCAGTGCTAGACTCCCCCGGCGGGGGACCCAGTACTTC. Its protein is CSARLPRRGTQYF.